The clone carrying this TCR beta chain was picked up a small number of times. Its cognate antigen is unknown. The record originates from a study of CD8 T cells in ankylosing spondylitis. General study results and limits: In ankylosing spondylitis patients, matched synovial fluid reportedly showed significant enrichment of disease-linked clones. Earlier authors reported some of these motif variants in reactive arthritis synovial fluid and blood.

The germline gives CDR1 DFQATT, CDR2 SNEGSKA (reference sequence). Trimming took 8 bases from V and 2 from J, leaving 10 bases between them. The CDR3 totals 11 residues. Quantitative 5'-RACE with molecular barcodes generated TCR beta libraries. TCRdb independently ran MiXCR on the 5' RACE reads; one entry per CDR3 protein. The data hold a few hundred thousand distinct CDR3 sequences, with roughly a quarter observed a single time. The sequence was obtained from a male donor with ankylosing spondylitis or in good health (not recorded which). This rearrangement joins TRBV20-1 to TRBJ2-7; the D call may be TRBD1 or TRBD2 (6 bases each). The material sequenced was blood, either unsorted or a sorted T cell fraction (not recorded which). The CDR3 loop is CSTGGPYEQYF. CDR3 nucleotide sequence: TGCAGTACCGGGGGCCCCTACGAGCAGTACTTC.